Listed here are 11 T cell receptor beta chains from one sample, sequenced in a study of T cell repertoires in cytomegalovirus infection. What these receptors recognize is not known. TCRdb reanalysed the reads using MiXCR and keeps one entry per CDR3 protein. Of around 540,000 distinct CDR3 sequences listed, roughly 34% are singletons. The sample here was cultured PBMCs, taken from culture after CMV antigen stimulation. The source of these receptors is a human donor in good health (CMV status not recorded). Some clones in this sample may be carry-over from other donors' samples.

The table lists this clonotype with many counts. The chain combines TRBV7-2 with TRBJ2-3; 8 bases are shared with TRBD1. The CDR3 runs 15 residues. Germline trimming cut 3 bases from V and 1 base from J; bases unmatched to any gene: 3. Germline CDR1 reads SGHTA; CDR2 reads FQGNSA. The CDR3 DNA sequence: TGTGCCAGCAGCTTTACGGACAGGGGCACAGATACGCAGTATTTT. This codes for CASSFTDRGTDTQYF.

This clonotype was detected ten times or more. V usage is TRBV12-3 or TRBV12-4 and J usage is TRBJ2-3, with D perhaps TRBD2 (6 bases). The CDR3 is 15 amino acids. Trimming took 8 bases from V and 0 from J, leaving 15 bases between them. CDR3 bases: TGTGCCAGCGGGGTGGGACTCGCTAGCACAGATACGCAGTATTTT. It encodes CASGVGLASTDTQYF.

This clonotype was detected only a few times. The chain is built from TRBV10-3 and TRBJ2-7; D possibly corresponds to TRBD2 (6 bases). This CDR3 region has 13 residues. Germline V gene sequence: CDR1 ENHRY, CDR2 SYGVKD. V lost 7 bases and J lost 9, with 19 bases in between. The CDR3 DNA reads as TGTGCCATCAAATCGGGCGGGACCGCCGTGCAGTACGTC. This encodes CAIKSGGTAVQYV.

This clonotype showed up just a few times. This CDR3 is CASRRGRENYGYTF. CDR3 DNA sequence: TGTGCCAGCAGGAGAGGCAGGGAAAACTATGGCTACACCTTC. V is TRBV6-1 and J is TRBJ1-2; maybe TRBD1 (5 bases). V was clipped by 6 bases and J by 2 bases, with 13 bases between them. This CDR3 region has 14 residues. Germline loops: CDR1 MNHNS, CDR2 SASEGT.

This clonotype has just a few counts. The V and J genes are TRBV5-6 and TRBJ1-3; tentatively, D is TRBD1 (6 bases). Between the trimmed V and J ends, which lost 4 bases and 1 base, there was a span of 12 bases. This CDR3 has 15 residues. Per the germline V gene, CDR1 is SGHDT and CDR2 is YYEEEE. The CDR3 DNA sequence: TGTGCCAGCAGCCCCCAGGGGAGATCTGGAAACACCATATATTTT. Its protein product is CASSPQGRSGNTIYF.

The CDR3 DNA sequence: TGTGCCTGGAGTCCCGCAGGAGGATTCTACGAGCAGTACTTC. It codes for CAWSPAGGFYEQYF. The rearrangement uses TRBV30 and TRBJ2-7; D is possibly TRBD2 (5 bases). The CDR3 covers 14 residues. Per germline, CDR1 GTSNPN and CDR2 SVGIG (reference sequence). V lost 2 bases and J 3 bases, leaving 14 bases between the germline ends.

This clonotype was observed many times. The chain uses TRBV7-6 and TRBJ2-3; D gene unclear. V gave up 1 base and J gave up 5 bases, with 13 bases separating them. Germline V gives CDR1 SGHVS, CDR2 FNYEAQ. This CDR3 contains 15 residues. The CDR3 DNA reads TGTGCCAGCAGCTTAGGCGTCTGGTGGGGAGATACGCAGTATTTT. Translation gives CASSLGVWWGDTQYF. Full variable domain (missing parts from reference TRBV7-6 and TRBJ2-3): GAGVSQSPRYKVTKRGQDVALRCDPISGHVSLYWYRQALGQGPEFLTYFNYEAQQDKSGLPNDRFSAERPEGSISTLTIQRTEQRDSAMYRCASSLGVWWGDTQYFGPGTRLTVL.

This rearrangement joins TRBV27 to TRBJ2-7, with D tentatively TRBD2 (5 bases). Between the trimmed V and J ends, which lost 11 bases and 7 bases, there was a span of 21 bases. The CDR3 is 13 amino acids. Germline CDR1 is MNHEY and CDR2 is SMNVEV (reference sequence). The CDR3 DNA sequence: TGTGCCTCCAGGTCCGCGGGCACGGGGGAGCAGTACTTC. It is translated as CASRSAGTGEQYF.

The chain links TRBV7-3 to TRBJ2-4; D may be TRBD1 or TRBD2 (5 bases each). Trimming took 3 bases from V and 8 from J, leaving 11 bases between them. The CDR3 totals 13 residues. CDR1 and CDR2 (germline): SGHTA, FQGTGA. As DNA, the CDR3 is TGTGCCAGCAGCTTCCGTGGGACGGACATTCAGTACTTC. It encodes CASSFRGTDIQYF.

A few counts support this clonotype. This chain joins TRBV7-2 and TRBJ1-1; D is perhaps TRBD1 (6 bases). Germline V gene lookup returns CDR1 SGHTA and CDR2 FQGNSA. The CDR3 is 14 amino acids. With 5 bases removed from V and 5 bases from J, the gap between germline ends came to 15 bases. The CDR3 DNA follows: TGTGCCAGCAGCCCGGACAGAATAGATACTGAAGCTTTCTTT. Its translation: CASSPDRIDTEAFF.

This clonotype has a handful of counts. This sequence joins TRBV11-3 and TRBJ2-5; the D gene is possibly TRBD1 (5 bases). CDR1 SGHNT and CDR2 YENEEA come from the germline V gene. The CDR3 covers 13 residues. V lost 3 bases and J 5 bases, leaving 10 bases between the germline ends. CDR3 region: CASSFGRVETQYF. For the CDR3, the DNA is TGTGCCAGCAGCTTCGGCAGGGTTGAGACCCAGTACTTC.